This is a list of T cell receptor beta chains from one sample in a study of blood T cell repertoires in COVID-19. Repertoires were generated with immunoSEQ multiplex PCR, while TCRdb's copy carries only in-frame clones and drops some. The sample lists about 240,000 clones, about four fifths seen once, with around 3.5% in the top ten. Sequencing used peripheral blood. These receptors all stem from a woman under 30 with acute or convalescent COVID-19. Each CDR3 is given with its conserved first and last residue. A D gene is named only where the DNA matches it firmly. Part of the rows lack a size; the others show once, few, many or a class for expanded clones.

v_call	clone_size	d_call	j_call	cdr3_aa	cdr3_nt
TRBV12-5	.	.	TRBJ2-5	CASGRGTTQETQYF	TGTGCTAGTGGCCGGGGGACGACCCAAGAGACCCAGTACTTC
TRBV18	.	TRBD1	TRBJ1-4	CASSPGQGSEKLFF	TGTGCCAGCTCACCGGGACAGGGATCCGAAAAACTGTTTTTT
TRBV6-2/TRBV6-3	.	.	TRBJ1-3	CASSYSLSGNTIYF	TGTGCCAGCAGTTACAGCCTCTCTGGAAACACCATATATTTT
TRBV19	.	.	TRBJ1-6	CASSIDEVDNSPLHF	TGTGCCAGTAGTATAGACGAGGTTGATAATTCACCCCTCCACTTT
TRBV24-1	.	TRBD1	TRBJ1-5	CATSGDSLNQPQHF	TGTGCCACCAGTGGGGACAGCCTGAATCAGCCCCAGCATTTT
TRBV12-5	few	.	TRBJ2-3	CASGFRLGRGRTQYF	TGTGCTAGTGGTTTCCGATTGGGCAGGGGTCGTACGCAGTATTTT
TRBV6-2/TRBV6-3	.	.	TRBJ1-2	CASSLQGHGYTF	TGTGCCAGCAGTTTGCAGGGGCATGGCTACACCTTC
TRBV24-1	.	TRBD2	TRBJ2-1	CAVVSSGTHPGGEQFF	TGTGCCGTAGTATCCAGCGGGACCCATCCGGGCGGTGAGCAGTTCTTC
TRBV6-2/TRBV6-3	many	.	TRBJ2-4	CASSLDISRSKNIQYF	TGTGCCAGCAGCCTCGATATAAGCCGATCCAAAAACATTCAGTACTTC
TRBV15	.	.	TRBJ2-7	CATSRTPGNLYEQYF	TGTGCCACCAGCAGAACACCAGGGAACTTGTACGAGCAGTACTTC
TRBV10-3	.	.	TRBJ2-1	CAISDRVYNEQFF	TGTGCCATCAGTGACAGGGTCTACAATGAGCAGTTCTTC
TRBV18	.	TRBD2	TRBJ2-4	CASSPGTSGNWAKNIQYF	TGTGCCAGCTCACCAGGGACTAGCGGGAATTGGGCCAAAAACATTCAGTACTTC
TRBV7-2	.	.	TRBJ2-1	CASSLFDNEQFF	TGTGCCAGCAGCTTATTCGACAATGAGCAGTTCTTC
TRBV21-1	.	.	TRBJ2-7	CASSKVGTTNHYEQYF	TGTGCCAGCAGCAAAGTAGGAACTACCAATCACTACGAGCAGTACTTC
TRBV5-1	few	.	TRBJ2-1	CASSTTSNEQFF	TGCGCCAGCAGCACCACTAGTAATGAGCAGTTCTTC
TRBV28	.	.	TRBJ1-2	CASQRGDRYGYTF	TGTGCCTCCCAACGGGGGGATCGCTATGGCTACACCTTC
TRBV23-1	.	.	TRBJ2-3	CASSQSGAQLSTDTQYF	TGCGCCAGCAGTCAATCGGGGGCCCAGCTTAGCACAGATACGCAGTATTTT
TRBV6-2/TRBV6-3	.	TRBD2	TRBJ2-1	CASSPERTSGSHWEQFF	TGTGCCAGCAGTCCCGAACGGACTAGCGGGAGTCACTGGGAGCAGTTCTTC
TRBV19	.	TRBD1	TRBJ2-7	CASSWGQTFSYEQYF	TGTGCCAGTAGTTGGGGACAGACCTTTTCCTACGAGCAGTACTTC
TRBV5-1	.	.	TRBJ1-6	CASSLAKDSSYNSPLHF	TGCGCCAGCAGCTTGGCCAAAGACAGCTCCTATAATTCACCCCTCCACTTT
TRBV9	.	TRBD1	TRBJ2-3	CASSAQPIGGYTDTQYF	TGTGCCAGCAGCGCCCAACCTATAGGGGGCTACACAGATACGCAGTATTTT
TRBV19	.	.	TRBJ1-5	CASKEYRAGNQPQHF	TGTGCCAGTAAGGAATACAGGGCGGGCAATCAGCCCCAGCATTTT
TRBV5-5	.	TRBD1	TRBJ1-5	CASSPGTGINQPQHF	TGTGCCAGCAGCCCCGGGACAGGAATTAATCAGCCCCAGCATTTT
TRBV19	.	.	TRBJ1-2	CASSLSYGYTF	TGTGCCAGTAGTCTGTCCTATGGCTACACCTTC
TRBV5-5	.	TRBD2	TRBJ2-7	CASSLASGSYEQYF	TGTGCCAGCAGCTTGGCTAGCGGGAGCTACGAGCAGTACTTC
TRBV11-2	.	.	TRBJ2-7	CASSLEGVGQYF	TGTGCCAGCAGCTTAGAGGGAGTAGGGCAGTACTTC
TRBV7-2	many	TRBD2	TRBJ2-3	CASSSIGWEGITDTQYF	TGTGCCAGCAGCTCGATTGGGTGGGAGGGCATAACAGATACGCAGTATTTT
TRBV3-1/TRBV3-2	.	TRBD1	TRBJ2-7	CASSPGQGRGTMGEQYF	TGTGCCAGCAGCCCGGGACAGGGTAGAGGGACCATGGGCGAGCAGTACTTC
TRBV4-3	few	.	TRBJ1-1	CASSQVLGGRGTEAFF	TGCGCCAGCAGCCAAGTACTGGGCGGTCGGGGCACTGAAGCTTTCTTT
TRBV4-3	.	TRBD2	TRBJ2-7	CASSQETGTSGYEQYF	TGCGCCAGCAGCCAGGAAACCGGGACTAGCGGCTACGAGCAGTACTTC
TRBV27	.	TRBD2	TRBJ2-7	CASSIGLAGGGYEQYF	TGTGCCAGCAGCATAGGACTAGCGGGAGGGGGCTACGAGCAGTACTTC
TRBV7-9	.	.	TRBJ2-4	CASSLTETTKNIQYF	TGTGCCAGCAGCTTAACCGAGACTACCAAAAACATTCAGTACTTC
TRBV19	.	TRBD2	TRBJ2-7	CASSPGGIQGTSGRSWREQYF	TGTGCCAGTAGTCCAGGAGGGATACAAGGGACTAGCGGGAGATCATGGCGCGAGCAGTACTTC
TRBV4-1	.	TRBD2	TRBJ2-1	CASSQDGAGGEQFF	TGCGCCAGCAGCCAAGATGGGGCGGGAGGGGAGCAGTTCTTC
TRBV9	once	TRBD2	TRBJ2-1	CASSVGSLAGYNEQFF	TGTGCCAGCAGCGTAGGATCGCTAGCGGGATACAATGAGCAGTTCTTC
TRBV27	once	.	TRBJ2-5	CASSLLGQETQYF	TGTGCCAGCAGTTTGCTCGGTCAAGAGACCCAGTACTTC
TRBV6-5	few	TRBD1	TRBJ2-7	CASSYSGDRGHEQYF	TGTGCCAGCAGTTACTCCGGGGACAGGGGCCACGAGCAGTACTTC
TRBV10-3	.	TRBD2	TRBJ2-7	CAISAGGRGAYEQYF	TGTGCCATCAGTGCGGGCGGGAGGGGAGCCTACGAGCAGTACTTC
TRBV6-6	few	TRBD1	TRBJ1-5	CASRTGGATGGQPQHF	TGTGCCAGCAGGACAGGGGGCGCTACCGGGGGGCAGCCCCAGCATTTT
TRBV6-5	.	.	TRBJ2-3	CASSYPHGGAADTQYF	TGTGCCAGCAGTTACCCCCACGGCGGGGCCGCAGATACGCAGTATTTT
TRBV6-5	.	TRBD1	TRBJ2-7	CATSRDSPYEQYF	TGTGCCACCTCCCGGGACAGCCCCTACGAGCAGTACTTC
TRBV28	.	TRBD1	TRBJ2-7	CASSLGGQGREQYF	TGTGCCAGCAGTTTAGGGGGACAGGGTAGGGAGCAGTACTTC
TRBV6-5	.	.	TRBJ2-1	CASSYRLAYNEQFF	TGTGCCAGCAGTTACCGACTCGCCTACAATGAGCAGTTCTTC
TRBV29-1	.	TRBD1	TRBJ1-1	CSVKPRTGWGTEAFF	TGCAGCGTTAAACCCAGGACAGGGTGGGGTACTGAAGCTTTCTTT
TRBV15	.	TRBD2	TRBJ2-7	CATRGTSGNSYEQYF	TGTGCCACCAGGGGGACTAGCGGGAACTCCTACGAGCAGTACTTC
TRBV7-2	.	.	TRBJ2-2	CASSSATSTGELFF	TGTGCCAGCAGCTCCGCTACTTCAACCGGGGAGCTGTTTTTT
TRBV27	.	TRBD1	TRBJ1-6	CASSFAGTVNSPLHF	TGTGCCAGCAGTTTCGCCGGGACAGTCAATTCACCCCTCCACTTT
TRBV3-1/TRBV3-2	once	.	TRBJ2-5	CASSQGTSNVETQYF	TGTGCCAGCAGCCAAGGAACTAGTAATGTTGAGACCCAGTACTTC
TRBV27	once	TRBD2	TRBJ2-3	CASSLLSGRGADTQYF	TGTGCCAGCAGTTTACTTAGCGGGAGAGGCGCAGATACGCAGTATTTT
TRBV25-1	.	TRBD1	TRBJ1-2	CASSERDRALVNYGYTF	TGTGCCAGCAGTGAGCGGGACAGGGCCCTTGTAAACTATGGCTACACCTTC
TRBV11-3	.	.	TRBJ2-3	CASSKGGTSTDTQYF	TGTGCCAGCAGTAAGGGCGGGACTAGCACAGATACGCAGTATTTT
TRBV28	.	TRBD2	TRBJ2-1	CASSGLAGRNEQFF	TGTGCCAGCAGTGGACTAGCGGGACGCAATGAGCAGTTCTTC
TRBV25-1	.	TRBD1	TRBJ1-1	CASSEGTGGLVNTEAFF	TGTGCCAGCAGTGAAGGGACAGGGGGCTTGGTGAACACTGAAGCTTTCTTT
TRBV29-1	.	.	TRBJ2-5	CSVVRGGETQYF	TGCAGCGTTGTACGTGGGGGGGAGACCCAGTACTTC
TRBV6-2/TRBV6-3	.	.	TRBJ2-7	CASSYRAGAGDEQYF	TGTGCCAGCAGTTACAGAGCAGGGGCCGGGGACGAGCAGTACTTC